These 18 T cell receptor beta chains share one sample of origin, sequenced in a study of cytomegalovirus exposure and HLA in healthy donors (dated by TCRdb to 2017 to 2019). The library was prepared using the immunoSEQ multiplex PCR assay. For the multiplex PCR, a mixture combining 60 forward primers for TCR Vbeta segments and 13 reverse primers for TCR Jbeta segments was used. TCRdb provides this immuneACCESS table in a form limited to in-frame rearrangements. Some clones are lacking; in checked studies, under half of them reflect an unresolved V gene, and why the rest are absent is not known. The sample yields about 160,000 clones; around four fifths were counted once. The ten largest clones take up around 1.5% of the sample. The sequencing input was PBMCs. These receptors all come from a woman aged 30 to 39 in good health and CMV-seronegative.

This chain joins TRBV4-1 and TRBJ1-4; no firm D call. CDR3 length equals 16 residues. Deletions cut 0 bases from V and 4 bases from J, with 12 bases between. Germline V gene sequence: CDR1 MGHRA, CDR2 YSYEKL. CDR3: CASSQENRRLNEKLFF. The CDR3 region has the DNA TGCGCCAGCAGCCAAGAAAATAGGCGGCTTAATGAAAAACTGTTTTTT.

The chain joins TRBV29-1 to TRBJ2-5; 8 positions match TRBD1. Germline trimming cut 2 bases from V and 5 bases from J; bases unmatched to any gene: 4. Germline CDR1 is SQVTM and CDR2 is ANQGSEA. This CDR3 region has 13 residues. The CDR3 spells CSVEPGGEETQYF. The CDR3 region has the DNA TGCAGCGTTGAACCAGGGGGCGAGGAGACCCAGTACTTC.

This chain uses TRBV6-1 with TRBJ1-1; D is unresolved. The CDR3 is made up of 14 amino acids. Germline-derived CDR1 and CDR2 are MNHNS and SASEGT. V lost 2 bases and J 4 bases, leaving 11 bases between the germline ends. In DNA form, the CDR3 reads TGTGCCAGCAGTGAACGGGTCGGGAGCACTGAAGCTTTCTTT. Its translation is CASSERVGSTEAFF.

The chain uses TRBV4-1 and TRBJ1-5; TRBD1 is a possible D gene (5 bases). The germline V gene has CDR1 MGHRA and CDR2 YSYEKL. V dropped 1 base and J dropped 7 bases, with 17 bases sitting between them. The CDR3 is 16 amino acids. The chain's CDR3 is CASSQGDRGGEQPQHF. CDR3 coding DNA: TGCGCCAGCAGCCAAGGGGATAGGGGAGGGGAACAGCCCCAGCATTTT.

The CDR3 DNA sequence: TGTGCCAGCAGTACCTATGACAGGGCCGAGCAGTACTTC. Protein product: CASSTYDRAEQYF. The chain recombines TRBV27 with TRBJ2-7, with 7 bases aligning to TRBD1. J was trimmed by 6 bases and V by 5 bases; bases with no gene match: 7. Germline V gives CDR1 MNHEY, CDR2 SMNVEV (reference sequence). The CDR3 totals 13 residues.

As concerns this clone: Other DNA sequences within the sample encode an identical CDR3. CDR3 DNA sequence: TGCGCCAGCAGCTTGGGACAGGGGGGCACTGAAGCTTTCTTT. Amino acids: CASSLGQGGTEAFF. The chain combines TRBV5-1 with TRBJ1-1, with TRBD1 matching over 9 bases. The germline CDR1 and CDR2 sequences are SGHRS and YFSETQ. The V and J ends lost 0 bases and 4 bases, in that order; junction bases with no gene match: 1. This CDR3 comprises 14 residues.

CDR3 DNA: TGTGCCTGGTCGACAGGGGATTCACCCCTCCACTTT. The encoded protein is CAWSTGDSPLHF. V usage is TRBV30 and J usage is TRBJ1-6; 8 positions agree with TRBD1. From germline, CDR1 is GTSNPN and CDR2 SVGIG (reference sequence). The CDR3 has 12 amino acids. J gave up 8 bases and V 5 bases, and 2 bases lay outside the gene matches.

The chain couples TRBV5-1 to TRBJ2-7, with 8 nucleotides matching TRBD1. The V gene's germline CDR1 is SGHRS and CDR2 YFSETQ. CDR3 length: 15 residues. After removal of 3 bases from V and 2 bases from J, the junction contained 7 bases not matched to a gene. The CDR3 nucleotides are TGCGCCAGCAGCTCCGGGGACAGGCGTACCTACGAGCAGTACTTC. It specifies CASSSGDRRTYEQYF.

This clone appeared once. The J gene is TRBJ2-1, the V gene TRBV10-3, with 9 bases fitting TRBD1. The CDR3 contains 13 residues. Germline lookup yields CDR1 ENHRY and CDR2 SYGVKD. J gave up 9 bases and V 8 bases, and 8 bases lay outside the gene matches. The CDR3 bases are TGTGCCATCCGCCGGGACAGGGATAGTGAGCAGTTCTTC. Its translation is CAIRRDRDSEQFF.

This clone was seen a single time. V gene TRBV5-4 combines with J gene TRBJ2-5, with TRBD2 matching 8 bases. The junction had 9 bases not matched to a gene; V was cut back by 0 bases and J by 5 bases. Germline V gene lookup returns CDR1 SGHNT and CDR2 YYREEE (reference sequence). The CDR3 runs to 16 residues. This chain's CDR3 is CASSLDGTRSEETQYF. The CDR3 DNA reads TGTGCCAGCAGCTTGGATGGGACTAGGTCGGAGGAGACCCAGTACTTC.

The rearrangement links TRBV7-9 to TRBJ2-5; possibly TRBD2 for D (6 bases). V was pared by 5 bases and J by 3 bases, with 16 bases between. CDR1 is SEHNR, CDR2 FQNEAQ, per germline (reference sequence). The CDR3 runs to 15 residues. The CDR3, as DNA: TGTGCCAGCAGCATGGAGGGTCGGAAAAAAGAGACCCAGTACTTC. Its protein is CASSMEGRKKETQYF.

This sequence joins TRBV11-2 and TRBJ2-5; 13 bases are shared with TRBD2. Germline CDR1 and CDR2: SGHAT and FQNNGV. CDR3 length: 19 amino acids. J was trimmed by 3 bases and V by 1 base; bases with no gene match: 11. CDR3 protein: CASSLATTYGTSGEETQYF. In nucleotides, the CDR3 is TGTGCCAGCAGCTTAGCAACTACGTACGGGACTAGCGGGGAAGAGACCCAGTACTTC.

This chain links TRBV19 with TRBJ1-4; D is undetermined. Germline V gene data show CDR1 as LNHDA and CDR2 as SQIVND (reference sequence). The V end lost 1 base, the J end lost 7 bases, and 7 bases lay between the germline ends. CDR3 length equals 13 residues. The CDR3 coding sequence is TGTGCCAGTAGTATAGGCCGAGCTGAAAAACTGTTTTTT. It encodes CASSIGRAEKLFF.

This chain joins TRBV10-2 and TRBJ1-1, with 8 nucleotides matching TRBD1. In germline, CDR1 is WSHSY, CDR2 SAAADI. The ends lost 1 base at V and 1 base at J; junction bases unmatched: 5. This CDR3 contains 16 residues. Here the CDR3 reads CASSELNRGGNTEAFF. The CDR3, as DNA: TGCGCCAGCAGTGAGTTAAACAGGGGGGGGAACACTGAAGCTTTCTTT.

The J gene is TRBJ2-7, the V gene TRBV29-1; 9 nucleotides match TRBD1. The germline V gene encodes CDR1 SQVTM and CDR2 ANQGSEA. Trimming at V came to 6 bases and at J to 6 bases, leaving 12 bases not matched to a gene. CDR3 length: 14 residues. The CDR3: CSVKTGDRVREQYF. The CDR3, as DNA: TGCAGCGTCAAGACGGGGGACAGGGTGCGCGAGCAGTACTTC.

The chain carries TRBV5-6 and TRBJ2-7; D is undetermined. Trimming cost V 4 bases and J 6 bases, with 20 bases left between them. This CDR3 is 15 amino acids long. The germline gives CDR1 SGHDT, CDR2 YYEEEE. Here the CDR3 DNA reads TGTGCCAGCAGCGCCCTATCTAGAAAAGTCTCCGAGCAGTACTTC. Amino acid sequence: CASSALSRKVSEQYF.

The chain has TRBV25-1 and TRBJ2-1; 8 bases align to TRBD2. Germline V gene data show CDR1 as MGHDK and CDR2 as SYGVNS. V shed 3 bases and J 3 bases; nucleotides not matched to a gene: 7. The CDR3 consists of 16 residues. The CDR3 DNA follows: TGTGCCAGCAGTGATATAAGCGGGGGTCGCTACAATGAGCAGTTCTTC. Residues: CASSDISGGRYNEQFF.

The rearrangement joins TRBV19 to TRBJ1-2, with D perhaps matching TRBD1 (5 bases). The CDR3 is made up of 15 amino acids. CDR1 and CDR2 (germline): LNHDA, SQIVND (reference sequence). V was clipped by 4 bases and J by 1 base, with 13 bases between them. The CDR3 region is CASSTLTEVNYGYTF. The CDR3 nucleotides are TGTGCCAGTAGTACCTTGACAGAAGTTAACTATGGCTACACCTTC.